This T cell receptor beta chain was sequenced for a study of blood T cells in healthy people across ages. Notes on the study in general: Long-lived donors had more naive CD4+ cells and higher diversity than aged donors. Investigators treated diversity estimates from one million T cells as underestimates. Per million T cells, TCR beta diversity dropped about linearly as age rose.

A few counts support this clonotype. Its specificity is not known. Primed by a sample-barcoded 5' primer and a J-beta primer mix, a second PCR proceeded for about 6 to 11 cycles. Each cDNA molecule was tagged by a template-switch adaptor with 12 random nucleotides. TCRdb independently ran MiXCR on the 5' RACE reads; one entry per CDR3 protein. The sample has hundreds of thousands of distinct CDR3 sequences, around 21% seen once. The receptor was derived from a man in his 70s in good health. The specimen was blood.

The CDR3 here is CSARSPATSTDTQYF. The CDR3 DNA sequence: TGCAGTGCTAGGAGTCCAGCGACTAGCACAGATACGCAGTATTTT. The chain is built from TRBV20-1 and TRBJ2-3, with D uncertain. The CDR3 extends over 15 amino acids. Per germline, CDR1 DFQATT and CDR2 SNEGSKA (reference sequence). The ends were cut back, 3 bases at V and 0 bases at J, with 13 bases in the middle.